Below are 10 T cell receptor beta chains sequenced from a single sample in a study of OX40 agonist ivuxolimab in advanced cancers. Only in-frame clones appear in the TCRdb table, and some are missing; sequencing was by immunoSEQ multiplex PCR. The sample yields about 82,000 clones, 75% to 90% seen once. The sequenced sample was CD4+ or CD8+ T cells sorted from blood, obtained in a trial of the OX40 agonist ivuxolimab. The receptors originated from an adult with an advanced solid tumor such as melanoma, head and neck, liver or kidney cancer.

The chain joins TRBV27 to TRBJ2-7; 7 bases map to TRBD1. CDR1 is MNHEY, CDR2 SMNVEV, per germline (reference sequence). The CDR3 spans 14 residues. V shed 3 bases, J shed 6 bases, and the junction held 8 bases outside the gene matches. In DNA form, the CDR3 reads TGTGCCAGCAGTTTCTCTGACAGGGCCCTCGAGCAGTACTTC. Its protein product is CASSFSDRALEQYF.

This rearrangement joins TRBV4-2 to TRBJ2-7, with 9 bases identical to TRBD1. The J segment lost 2 bases and the V segment lost 3 bases, leaving 11 bases of the junction unmatched. The CDR3 is 17 residues long. The V gene's germline CDR1 is LGHNA and CDR2 YNFKEQ. DNA of the CDR3: TGTGCCAGCAGCCACCCGGGACAGGGTTTTACCCCCTACGAGCAGTACTTC. This codes for CASSHPGQGFTPYEQYF.

The chain links TRBV7-3 to TRBJ1-5, with a tentative D call TRBD1 (5 bases). The V end lost 4 bases, the J end lost 4 bases, and 8 bases lay between the germline ends. The CDR3 runs to 13 residues. Per the germline V gene, CDR1 is SGHTA and CDR2 is FQGTGA. CDR3 nucleotide sequence: TGTGCCAGCAGCTCCGACAGTAATCAGCCCCAGCATTTT. The encoded protein is CASSSDSNQPQHF.

The chain uses TRBV5-5 and TRBJ1-5; no definite D call. Germline V gives CDR1 SGHKS, CDR2 YYEKEE (reference sequence). The CDR3 is 13 residues long. Trimming cost V 2 bases and J 4 bases, with 7 bases left between them. CDR3 loop: CASSFEGNQPQHF. CDR3 sequence (DNA): TGTGCCAGCAGCTTTGAAGGAAATCAGCCCCAGCATTTT.

This chain joins TRBV6-1 and TRBJ1-1; no clear D. The CDR3 sequence is 13 residues long. Germline assignment: CDR1 MNHNS and CDR2 SASEGT. V lost 8 bases to trimming and J lost 1 base, with 11 bases between them. CDR3 DNA sequence: TGTGCCAGCGGGTTCGCGCGGAACACTGAAGCTTTCTTT. Its protein is CASGFARNTEAFF.

This sequence joins TRBV19 and TRBJ2-2, with a weak D call TRBD2 (6 bases). CDR3 size: 15 residues. The V gene's germline CDR1 is LNHDA and CDR2 SQIVND (reference sequence). V gave up 8 bases and J gave up 7 bases, with 20 bases separating them. The CDR3 protein is CASEGLQGGYGELFF. In DNA, the CDR3 is TGTGCCAGTGAGGGACTCCAGGGTGGTTACGGGGAGCTGTTTTTT.

This clone was seen only once. The chain is built from TRBV4-1 and TRBJ1-2; D gene unclear. The CDR3 is made up of 15 amino acids. Germline V gives CDR1 MGHRA, CDR2 YSYEKL. V dropped 0 bases and J dropped 3 bases, with 11 bases sitting between them. The CDR3 spells CASSQDFLADYGYTF. The CDR3 DNA is TGCGCCAGCAGCCAAGATTTTCTCGCGGACTATGGCTACACCTTC.

The chain carries TRBV7-9 and TRBJ2-7, with D tentatively TRBD2 (5 bases). This CDR3 is 12 amino acids long. V was trimmed by 8 bases and J by 6 bases, leaving 14 bases between them. Germline CDR1 and CDR2: SEHNR and FQNEAQ (reference sequence). The CDR3 coding sequence is TGTGCCAGCGGGAGCCCGGAGAGCGAGCAGTACTTC. Protein product: CASGSPESEQYF. Full variable domain (rest looked up from reference TRBV7-9 and TRBJ2-7): DTGVSQNPRHKITKRGQNVTFRCDPISEHNRLYWYRQTLGQGPEFLTYFQNEAQLEKSRLLSDRFSAERPKGSFSTLEIQRTEQGDSAMYLCASGSPESEQYFGPGTRLTVT.

Only one count was recorded for this clone. The genes are TRBV11-2 and TRBJ1-3; 7 bases agree with TRBD1. With V trimmed by 8 bases and J by 4 bases, 5 bases remained unmatched. The CDR3 sequence is 13 residues long. Germline CDR1 is SGHAT and CDR2 is FQNNGV. In DNA form, the CDR3 reads TGTGCCAGCGCACAGGGGAAAGGAAACACCATATATTTT. Protein product: CASAQGKGNTIYF.

The V call is TRBV28, the J call TRBJ1-1, with D possibly matching TRBD1 (5 bases). Trimming cost V 3 bases and J 4 bases, with 18 bases left between them. Germline loops: CDR1 MDHEN, CDR2 SYDVKM. The CDR3 has 16 amino acids. CDR3 DNA sequence: TGTGCCAGCAGTTTTGTGTTGGGGCCTCTGGGCACTGAAGCTTTCTTT. It codes for CASSFVLGPLGTEAFF.